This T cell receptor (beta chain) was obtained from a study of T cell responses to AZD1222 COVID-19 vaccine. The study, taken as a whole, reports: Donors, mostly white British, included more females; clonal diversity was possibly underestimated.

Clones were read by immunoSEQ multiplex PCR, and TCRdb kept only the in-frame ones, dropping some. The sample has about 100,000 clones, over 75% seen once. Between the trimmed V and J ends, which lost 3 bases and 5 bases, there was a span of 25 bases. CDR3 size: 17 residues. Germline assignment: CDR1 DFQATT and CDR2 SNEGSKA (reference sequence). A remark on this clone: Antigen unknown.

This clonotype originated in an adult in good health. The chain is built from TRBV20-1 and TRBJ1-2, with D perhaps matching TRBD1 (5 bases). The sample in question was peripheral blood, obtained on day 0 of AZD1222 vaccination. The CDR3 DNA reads TGCAGTGCTAGTGCGGGAATTGTAATGGGGCTTTCGTATGGCTACACCTTC. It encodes CSASAGIVMGLSYGYTF.